This TCR beta chain was found in a study of blood T cell repertoires in COVID-19. Looking at the study overall: Material from acute and convalescent COVID-19 was sourced from the United States, Italy and Spain.

In assigning cohorts, the study relied on participant-reported clinical history. Germline CDR1 is SGHTA and CDR2 is FQGNSA. V lost 2 bases, J lost 5 bases, and 4 bases stayed unmatched. The CDR3 extends over 16 amino acids. Under the authors' procedure: Estimation of nucleated cell counts relied on the amplification of reference gene primers. Assay: immunoSEQ multiplex PCR; the TCRdb copy retains only in-frame clones and omits some. V, J and clone size were drawn from that table, and D and trimming were deduced from the DNA. This table has roughly 230,000 clones, around 84% appearing once. The rearrangement uses TRBV7-2 and TRBJ2-2; the match to TRBD2 covers 11 bases. The receptor's source is a woman in her forties or fifties who had been exposed to COVID-19. Specimen: PBMCs or T cells enriched from blood (not recorded which). CDR3 in amino acids: CASSLSSSGGTGELFF. The CDR3 nucleotides read TGTGCCAGCAGCTTATCATCTAGCGGGGGGACCGGGGAGCTGTTTTTT.